This entry concerns a single T cell receptor (beta chain). Its target is not known. CDR3 length: 13 residues. V gave up 0 bases and J gave up 3 bases, with 6 bases separating them. Germline CDR1 is SGHRS and CDR2 is YFSETQ. This specimen belongs to a study of beta chain features in type 1 diabetes. The sequenced template was cDNA made from the entire isolated RNA. Sequenced by immunoSEQ multiplex PCR; TCRdb stores in-frame clones only, minus some. Of around 250,000 clones listed, roughly 70% are singletons. Study findings and constraints: Whether TCRB rearrangement is influenced by HLA type was left unresolved in this analysis.

The chain recombines TRBV5-1 with TRBJ1-1; D is unclear. This clonotype was obtained from a man aged 25 to 40 in good health. Sequencing input: naive CD4+ T cells from blood. CDR3 nucleotide sequence: TGCGCCAGCAGCTTGGAAGCCGACACTGAAGCTTTCTTT. Translated, it gives CASSLEADTEAFF.